The 28 T cell receptor beta chains given below trace back to one sample, sequenced in a study of blood T cells in healthy people across ages. Primed by a sample-barcoded 5' primer and a J-beta primer mix, a second PCR proceeded for about 6 to 11 cycles. TCRdb analysed the 5' RACE reads with MiXCR anew, one entry per CDR3 protein. The table includes 1.8 million or so distinct CDR3 sequences, 39% detected once. The sequencing input was blood. The receptors were sampled from a human donor in good health.

The CDR3 spells CASSLDQTIYNEQFF. The CDR3 nucleotides are TGCGCCAGCAGCTTGGACCAAACGATCTACAATGAGCAGTTCTTC. This chain uses TRBV5-1 with TRBJ2-1; no reliable D call. V lost 0 bases and J lost 3, with 10 bases in between. Germline V gives CDR1 SGHRS, CDR2 YFSETQ. There are 15 residues in the CDR3.

This sequence joins TRBV25-1 and TRBJ2-5; D is possibly TRBD1 or TRBD2 (5 bases each). The germline gives CDR1 MGHDK, CDR2 SYGVNS. Between the trimmed V and J ends, which lost 6 bases and 6 bases, there was a span of 14 bases. This CDR3 is 13 amino acids long. CDR3 nucleotide sequence: TGTGCCAGCAGGGGAGCAGACAGACAGACCCAGTACTTC. It translates to CASRGADRQTQYF.

In its sample, this clonotype was seen a few times. The J gene is TRBJ2-1, the V gene TRBV5-1; the match to TRBD2 covers 10 bases. Per the germline V gene, CDR1 is SGHRS and CDR2 is YFSETQ. The length of the CDR3 is 15 residues. Losses at the gene ends were 4 bases for V and 2 bases for J; bases not matched to a gene: 3. The CDR3 coding sequence is TGCGCCAGCAGCCAAGCGGGGGGGACCTACAATGAGCAGTTCTTC. Translation: CASSQAGGTYNEQFF. The full variable domain, in which reference TRBV5-1 and TRBJ2-1 provide the parts outside the CDR3, is KAGVTQTPRYLIKTRGQQVTLSCSPISGHRSVSWYQQTPGQGLQFLFEYFSETQRNKGNFPGRFSGRQFSNSRSEMNVSTLELGDSALYLCASSQAGGTYNEQFFGPGTRLTVL.

The gene calls are TRBV30 and TRBJ2-1; no definite D call. The CDR3 totals 13 residues. From germline, CDR1 is GTSNPN and CDR2 SVGIG (reference sequence). The V end was cut by 5 bases, the J end by 2 bases, with 10 bases between. CDR3: CAWALNPYNEQFF. For the CDR3, the DNA is TGTGCCTGGGCCCTTAACCCCTACAATGAGCAGTTCTTC.

The CDR3 coding sequence is TGCAGTGCTAAACATCTACAGGGGGCGGTTGCCACTGAAGCTTTCTTT. Translating it yields CSAKHLQGAVATEAFF. This chain links TRBV20-1 with TRBJ1-1; 9 positions match TRBD1. The CDR3 has 16 residues. V was clipped by 4 bases and J by 4 bases; unmatched bases: 13. The germline V gene encodes CDR1 DFQATT and CDR2 SNEGSKA (reference sequence).

The gene calls are TRBV6-1 and TRBJ2-4, with D possibly TRBD1 on 6 matching bases. The J call is uncertain, as TRBJ2-7 better fits the DNA end. Germline CDR1 is MNHNS and CDR2 is SASEGT. The CDR3 spans 16 residues. CDR3 sequence (DNA): TGTGCCAGCAACGAAAACACAGGGTATGTTTCCTACGAGCAGTACTTC. This translates into CASNENTGYVSYEQYF.

The chain employs TRBV28 and TRBJ1-5; D not resolved. The CDR3 runs 17 residues. V dropped 1 base and J dropped 0 bases, with 13 bases sitting between them. Germline V gene lookup returns CDR1 MDHEN and CDR2 SYDVKM. The CDR3 here is CASSLLGKYYSNQPQHF. The CDR3 nucleotides read TGTGCCAGCAGTTTATTGGGAAAATATTATAGCAATCAGCCCCAGCATTTT.

V and J are TRBV20-1 and TRBJ2-3; D is possibly TRBD1 (5 bases). The CDR3 totals 15 residues. Germline V gives CDR1 DFQATT, CDR2 SNEGSKA (reference sequence). Trimming removed 0 bases at V and 4 bases at J, with 14 bases between. The CDR3 sequence is CSARDWGRQADTQYF. The CDR3 DNA sequence: TGCAGTGCTAGAGATTGGGGCAGGCAGGCAGATACGCAGTATTTT.

With respect to this clonotype: A read error may produce the germline difference seen at one junction end. The chain links TRBV27 to TRBJ1-2; 9 bases agree with TRBD1. This CDR3 contains 16 residues. Looked up from germline, CDR1 is MNHEY and CDR2 is SMNVEV (reference sequence). In DNA, the CDR3 is TGTACCAGCAGTTTTTCTCCGGGACAGGGTCTGTATGGCTACACCTTC. Its protein product is CTSSFSPGQGLYGYTF.

This clonotype was observed a handful of times. One junction end does not reproduce the germline sequence, and a read error may be involved. The CDR3 nucleotides are TGTGCAAGCAGTTACCAGGGGTGGAGCTATGGCTACACCTTC. This gives the protein CASSYQGWSYGYTF. The gene calls are TRBV6-5 and TRBJ1-2; tentative D call: TRBD1 (6 bases). Germline V lookup: CDR1 MNHEY, CDR2 SVGAGI. This CDR3 is 14 amino acids long.

V usage is TRBV11-3 and J usage is TRBJ1-1, with 7 bases fitting TRBD1. Trimming took 6 bases from V and 1 from J; bases not matched to a gene: 8. The germline gives CDR1 SGHNT, CDR2 YENEEA. The CDR3 spans 15 residues. CDR3 in amino acids: CASSRGTAKNTEAFF. CDR3 in DNA: TGTGCCAGCAGTCGCGGGACAGCAAAGAACACTGAAGCTTTCTTT.

This clonotype came up once. The chain recombines TRBV20-1 with TRBJ1-1; TRBD1 aligns across 7 bases. V trimming: 6 bases; J trimming: 3 bases; junction bases outside the gene matches: 10. The CDR3 is made up of 14 amino acids. Germline CDR1 reads DFQATT; CDR2 reads SNEGSKA (reference sequence). CDR3 DNA sequence: TGCAGTGCGTCGAGACAGGGTATTGACACTGAAGCTTTCTTT. Translated: CSASRQGIDTEAFF.

This clonotype was recorded at least ten times. In nucleotides, the CDR3 is TGTGCCAGCAGTTACCAAAACAGGGGGCCTGGTGAAAAACTGTTTTTT. Protein: CASSYQNRGPGEKLFF. V usage is TRBV6-6 and J usage is TRBJ1-4; 9 nucleotides match TRBD1. The CDR3 loop spans 16 amino acids. Germline V gene lookup returns CDR1 MNHNY and CDR2 SVGAGI (reference sequence). V lost 2 bases and J lost 7; bases outside the gene matches: 8.

The rearrangement uses TRBV4-1 and TRBJ1-3; no clear D. The CDR3 is 14 amino acids. Germline CDR1 is MGHRA and CDR2 is YSYEKL. Trimming cost V 0 bases and J 0 bases, with 3 bases left between them. The CDR3 DNA reads TGCGCCAGCAGCCAAGACGACTCTGGAAACACCATATATTTT. Its protein is CASSQDDSGNTIYF.

The chain links TRBV7-9 to TRBJ2-3, with D possibly matching TRBD1 (6 bases). This CDR3 has 14 amino acids. In germline, CDR1 is SEHNR, CDR2 FQNEAQ (reference sequence). V shed 4 bases and J shed 9 bases, with 17 bases lying between them. The CDR3 DNA is TGTGCCAGCAGCTCCGACAGGCTCTCCGTCACGCAGTATTTT. It translates to CASSSDRLSVTQYF.

The chain has TRBV28 and TRBJ1-1; 8 bases agree with TRBD1. Germline lookup yields CDR1 MDHEN and CDR2 SYDVKM. The J segment lost 4 bases and the V segment lost 2 bases, leaving 9 bases of the junction unmatched. The CDR3 spans 16 residues. CDR3 region: CASSLRSRGRGTEAFF. CDR3 sequence (DNA): TGTGCCAGCAGTTTACGATCCAGGGGGCGCGGCACTGAAGCTTTCTTT. Filled out from reference TRBV28 and TRBJ1-1, the complete variable domain reads DVKVTQSSRYLVKRTGEKVFLECVQDMDHENMFWYRQDPGLGLRLIYFSYDVKMKEKGDIPEGYSVSREKKERFSLILESASTNQTSMYLCASSLRSRGRGTEAFFGQGTRLTVV.

This clonotype turned up a few times. The chain is built from TRBV15 and TRBJ2-1; TRBD2 is a possible D gene (5 bases). Germline-derived CDR1 and CDR2 are LNHNV and YYDKDF (reference sequence). V was shortened by 5 bases and J by 4 bases, with 15 bases between the two germline ends. This CDR3 spans 15 amino acids. Here the CDR3 DNA reads TGTGCCACCAGCGGCGCGGAGGACGGTTACAATGAGCAGTTCTTC. As protein: CATSGAEDGYNEQFF. Filled out from reference TRBV15 and TRBJ2-1, the complete variable domain reads DAMVIQNPRYQVTQFGKPVTLSCSQTLNHNVMYWYQQKSSQAPKLLFHYYDKDFNNEADTPDNFQSRRPNTSFCFLDIRSPGLGDTAMYLCATSGAEDGYNEQFFGPGTRLTVL.

V and J are TRBV29-1 and TRBJ1-1; D unresolved. This CDR3 is built from 10 residues. The V end lost 4 bases, the J end lost 8 bases, and 8 bases lay between the germline ends. In germline, CDR1 is SQVTM, CDR2 ANQGSEA. CDR3 region: CSVGEREAFF. The CDR3 nucleotides read TGCAGCGTTGGTGAGAGGGAAGCTTTCTTT. The full variable domain, in which reference TRBV29-1 and TRBJ1-1 provide the parts outside the CDR3, is SAVISQKPSRDICQRGTSLTIQCQVDSQVTMMFWYRQQPGQSLTLIATANQGSEATYESGFVIDKFPISRPNLTFSTLTVSNMSPEDSSIYLCSVGEREAFFGQGTRLTVV.

V usage is TRBV27 and J usage is TRBJ2-7; D uncertain. The CDR3 has 17 amino acids. V was shortened by 0 bases and J by 0 bases, with 15 bases between the two germline ends. Germline V gene data show CDR1 as MNHEY and CDR2 as SMNVEV (reference sequence). In nucleotides, the CDR3 is TGTGCCAGCAGTTTATCGAAAAATACGGCGAGCTCCTACGAGCAGTACTTC. This sequence encodes CASSLSKNTASSYEQYF.

This clonotype came up once. This chain uses TRBV4-1 with TRBJ2-4, with D possibly called TRBD1 or TRBD2 (5 bases each). Germline V gene sequence: CDR1 MGHRA, CDR2 YSYEKL. The CDR3 length is 16 residues. V dropped 4 bases and J dropped 8 bases, with 21 bases sitting between them. The CDR3 DNA follows: TGCGCCAGCAGCCCAGAACTAGGGGTAAATTCGGACATTCAGTACTTC. Translating it yields CASSPELGVNSDIQYF.

The chain employs TRBV7-9 and TRBJ1-1; maybe TRBD1 (5 bases). The CDR3 has 14 amino acids. V lost 1 base, J lost 5 bases, and 11 bases lay in between. Germline V gene lookup returns CDR1 SEHNR and CDR2 FQNEAQ (reference sequence). The CDR3 here is CASSLVEGRTEAFF. As DNA, the CDR3 is TGTGCCAGCAGCTTAGTGGAGGGGAGGACTGAAGCTTTCTTT.

This clonotype turned up a few times. The chain links TRBV4-3 to TRBJ2-5; possibly TRBD1 or TRBD2 for D (5 bases each). CDR3 length: 14 amino acids. V lost 0 bases to trimming and J lost 5 bases, with 10 bases between them. Germline CDR1 and CDR2: LGHNA and YSLEER. For the CDR3, the DNA is TGCGCCAGCAGCCAAGATGCCAGGGAGGAGACCCAGTACTTC. It yields the protein CASSQDAREETQYF.

The chain has TRBV4-3 and TRBJ1-2; tentatively, D is TRBD1 (6 bases). The V end was cut by 0 bases, the J end by 5 bases, with 13 bases between. This CDR3 is built from 15 residues. Germline CDR1 and CDR2: LGHNA and YSLEER. In nucleotides, the CDR3 is TGCGCCAGCAGCCAAGATTGGGGGGGCCTATATGGCTACACCTTC. Amino acid sequence: CASSQDWGGLYGYTF.

This clonotype was found a few times. This rearrangement joins TRBV6-5 to TRBJ2-5; tentative D call: TRBD2 (5 bases). Germline V gene sequence: CDR1 MNHEY, CDR2 SVGAGI. The germline V and J ends were trimmed by 6 bases and 5 bases, with 19 bases remaining between them. The CDR3 runs 15 residues. Here the CDR3 reads CASSLSRGLRETQYF. DNA of the CDR3: TGTGCCAGCAGCCTCAGTCGGGGTTTGCGGGAGACCCAGTACTTC.

This clonotype occurred a few times. The chain is built from TRBV12-5 and TRBJ2-3; 8 bases match TRBD2. The CDR3 spans 18 residues. The trim removed 4 bases at V and 0 bases at J, leaving 12 bases unmatched. CDR1 LGHNT and CDR2 FRNRAP come from the germline V gene. CDR3 in DNA: TGTGCTAGTGGTTGGGATGGACGAGCGGGGGACAGCACAGATACGCAGTATTTT. This codes for CASGWDGRAGDSTDTQYF.

V usage is TRBV7-2 and J usage is TRBJ1-1; D not resolved. CDR3 length: 13 amino acids. Germline-derived CDR1 and CDR2 are SGHTA and FQGNSA. V lost 1 base to trimming and J lost 10 bases, with 13 bases between them. CDR3 nucleotide sequence: TGTGCCAGCAGCTTAGTTACTAGGGTCACAGCTTTCTTT. Protein: CASSLVTRVTAFF.

The rearrangement joins TRBV4-1 to TRBJ2-3; maybe TRBD2 (6 bases). Looked up from germline, CDR1 is MGHRA and CDR2 is YSYEKL. The germline V and J ends were trimmed by 4 bases and 4 bases, with 12 bases remaining between them. CDR3 size: 14 residues. The CDR3 loop reads CASSRDSPPDTQYF. Here the CDR3 DNA reads TGCGCCAGCAGCCGGGACTCTCCCCCAGATACGCAGTATTTT.

This clonotype came up a few times. The J gene is TRBJ1-2, the V gene TRBV4-1; possible D gene TRBD1, 6 bases. The CDR3 contains 15 residues. V lost 1 base to trimming and J lost 3 bases, with 12 bases between them. Looked up from germline, CDR1 is MGHRA and CDR2 is YSYEKL. The CDR3 sequence is CASSQGFGGDYGYTF. CDR3 sequence (DNA): TGCGCCAGCAGCCAAGGATTCGGGGGCGACTATGGCTACACCTTC.